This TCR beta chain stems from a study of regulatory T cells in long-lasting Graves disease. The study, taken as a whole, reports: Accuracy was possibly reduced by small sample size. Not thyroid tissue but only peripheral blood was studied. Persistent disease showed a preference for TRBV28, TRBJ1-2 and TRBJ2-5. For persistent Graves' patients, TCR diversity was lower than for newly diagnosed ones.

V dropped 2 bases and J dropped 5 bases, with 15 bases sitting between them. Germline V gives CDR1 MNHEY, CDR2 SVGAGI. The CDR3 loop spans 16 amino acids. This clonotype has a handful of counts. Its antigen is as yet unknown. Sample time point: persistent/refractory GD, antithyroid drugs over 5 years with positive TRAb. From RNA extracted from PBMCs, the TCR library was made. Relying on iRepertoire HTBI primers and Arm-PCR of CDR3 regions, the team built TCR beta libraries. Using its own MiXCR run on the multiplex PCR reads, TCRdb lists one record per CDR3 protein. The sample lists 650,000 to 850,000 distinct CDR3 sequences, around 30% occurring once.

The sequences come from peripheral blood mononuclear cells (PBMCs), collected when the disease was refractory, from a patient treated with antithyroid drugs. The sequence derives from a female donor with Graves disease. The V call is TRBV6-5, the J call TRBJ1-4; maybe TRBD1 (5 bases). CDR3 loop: CASSYVGLGANEKLFF. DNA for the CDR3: TGTGCCAGCAGTTACGTAGGCCTCGGGGCGAATGAAAAACTGTTTTTT.